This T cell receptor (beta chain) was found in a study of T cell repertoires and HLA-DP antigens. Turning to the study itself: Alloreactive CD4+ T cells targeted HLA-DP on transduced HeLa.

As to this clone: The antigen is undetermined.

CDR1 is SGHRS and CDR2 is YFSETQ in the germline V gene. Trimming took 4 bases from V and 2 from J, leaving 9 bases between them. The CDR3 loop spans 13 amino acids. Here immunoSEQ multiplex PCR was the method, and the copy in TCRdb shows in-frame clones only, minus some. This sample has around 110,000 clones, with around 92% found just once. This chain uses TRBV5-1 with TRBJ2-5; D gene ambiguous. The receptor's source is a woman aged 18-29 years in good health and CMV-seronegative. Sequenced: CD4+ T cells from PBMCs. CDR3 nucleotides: TGCGCCAGCAGCCTGCTCCTTCAAGAGACCCAGTACTTC. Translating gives CASSLLLQETQYF. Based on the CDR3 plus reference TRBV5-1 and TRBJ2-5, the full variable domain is KAGVTQTPRYLIKTRGQQVTLSCSPISGHRSVSWYQQTPGQGLQFLFEYFSETQRNKGNFPGRFSGRQFSNSRSEMNVSTLELGDSALYLCASSLLLQETQYFGPGTRLLVL.